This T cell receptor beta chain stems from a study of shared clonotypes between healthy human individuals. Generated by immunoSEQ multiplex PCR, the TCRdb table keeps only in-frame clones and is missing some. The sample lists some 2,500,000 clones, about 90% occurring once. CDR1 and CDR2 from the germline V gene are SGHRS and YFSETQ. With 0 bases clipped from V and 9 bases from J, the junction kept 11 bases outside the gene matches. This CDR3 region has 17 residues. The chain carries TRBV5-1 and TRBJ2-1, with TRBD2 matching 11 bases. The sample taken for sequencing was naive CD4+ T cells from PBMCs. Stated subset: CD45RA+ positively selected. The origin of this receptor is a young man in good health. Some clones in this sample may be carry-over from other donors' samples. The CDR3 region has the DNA TGCGCCAGCAGCTTGGTTTTGGGTAGCGGGAGGGCCAGTGAGCAGTTCTTC. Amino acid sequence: CASSLVLGSGRASEQFF.